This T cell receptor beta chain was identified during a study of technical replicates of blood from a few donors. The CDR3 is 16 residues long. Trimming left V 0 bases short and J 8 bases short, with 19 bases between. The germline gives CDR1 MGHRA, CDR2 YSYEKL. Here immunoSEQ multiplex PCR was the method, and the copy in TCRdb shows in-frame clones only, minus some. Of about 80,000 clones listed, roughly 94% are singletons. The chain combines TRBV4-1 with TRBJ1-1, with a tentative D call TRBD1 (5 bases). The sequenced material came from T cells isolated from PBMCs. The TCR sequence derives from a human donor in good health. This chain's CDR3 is CASSQDRGRVQGEAFF. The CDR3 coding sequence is TGCGCCAGCAGCCAAGATCGGGGGAGGGTTCAGGGAGAAGCTTTCTTT.